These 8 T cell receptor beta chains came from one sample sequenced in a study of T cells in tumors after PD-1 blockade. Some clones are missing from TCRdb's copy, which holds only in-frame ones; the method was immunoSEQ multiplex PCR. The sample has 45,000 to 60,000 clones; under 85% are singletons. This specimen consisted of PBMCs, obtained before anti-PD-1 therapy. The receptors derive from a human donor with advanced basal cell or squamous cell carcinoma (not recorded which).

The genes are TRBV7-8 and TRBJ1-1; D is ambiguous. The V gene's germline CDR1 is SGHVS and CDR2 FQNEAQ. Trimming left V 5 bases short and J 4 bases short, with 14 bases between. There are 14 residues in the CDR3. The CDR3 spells CASSLVERATEAFF. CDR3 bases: TGTGCCAGCAGCCTAGTTGAGAGGGCCACTGAAGCTTTCTTT.

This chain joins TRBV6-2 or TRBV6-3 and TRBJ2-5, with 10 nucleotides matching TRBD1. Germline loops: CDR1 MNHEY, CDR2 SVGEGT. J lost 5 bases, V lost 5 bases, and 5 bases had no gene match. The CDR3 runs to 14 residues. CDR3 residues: CASSGTGEVETQYF. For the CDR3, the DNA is TGTGCCAGCAGTGGGACAGGGGAGGTGGAGACCCAGTACTTC.

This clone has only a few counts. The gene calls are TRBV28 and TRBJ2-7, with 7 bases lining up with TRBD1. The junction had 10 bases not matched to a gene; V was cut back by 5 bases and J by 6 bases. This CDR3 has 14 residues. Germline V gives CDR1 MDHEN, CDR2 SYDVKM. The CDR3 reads CASSLPTGTGEQYF. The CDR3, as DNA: TGTGCCAGCAGTCTCCCGACAGGGACGGGCGAGCAGTACTTC. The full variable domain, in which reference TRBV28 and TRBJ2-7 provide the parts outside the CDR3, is DVKVTQSSRYLVKRTGEKVFLECVQDMDHENMFWYRQDPGLGLRLIYFSYDVKMKEKGDIPEGYSVSREKKERFSLILESASTNQTSMYLCASSLPTGTGEQYFGPGTRLTVT.

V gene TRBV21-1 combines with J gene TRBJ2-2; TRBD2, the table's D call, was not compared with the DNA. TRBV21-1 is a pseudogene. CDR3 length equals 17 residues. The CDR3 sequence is CASSTFGVGGNTGELFF. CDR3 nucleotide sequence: TGTGCCAGCAGCACCTTCGGAGTGGGAGGGAACACCGGGGAGCTGTTTTTT.

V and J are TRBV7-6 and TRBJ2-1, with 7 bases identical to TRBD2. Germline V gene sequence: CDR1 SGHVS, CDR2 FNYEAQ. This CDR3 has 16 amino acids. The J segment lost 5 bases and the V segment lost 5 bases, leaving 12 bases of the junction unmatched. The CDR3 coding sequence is TGTGCCAGCAGCCAAATGGCTAGCGGAGCTAACAATGAGCAGTTCTTC. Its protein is CASSQMASGANNEQFF.

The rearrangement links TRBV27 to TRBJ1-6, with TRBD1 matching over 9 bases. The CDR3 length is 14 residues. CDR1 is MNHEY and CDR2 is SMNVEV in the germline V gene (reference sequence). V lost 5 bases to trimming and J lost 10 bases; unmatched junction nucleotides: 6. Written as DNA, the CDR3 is TGTGCCAGCAGTACCGGGACAGGGCGGTCACCCCTCCACTTT. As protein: CASSTGTGRSPLHF.

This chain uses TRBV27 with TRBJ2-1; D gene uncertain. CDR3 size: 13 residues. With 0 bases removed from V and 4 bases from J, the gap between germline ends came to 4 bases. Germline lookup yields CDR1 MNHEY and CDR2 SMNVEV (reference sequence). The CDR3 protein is CASSLSRYNEQFF. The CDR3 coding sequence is TGTGCCAGCAGTTTATCCCGTTACAATGAGCAGTTCTTC.

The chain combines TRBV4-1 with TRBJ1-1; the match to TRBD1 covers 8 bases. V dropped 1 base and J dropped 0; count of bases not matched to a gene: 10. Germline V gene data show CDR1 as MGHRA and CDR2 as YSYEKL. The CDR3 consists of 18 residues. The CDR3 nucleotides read TGCGCCAGCAGCCAAGCGACCGGGACAGGTTCTATGAACACTGAAGCTTTCTTT. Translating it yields CASSQATGTGSMNTEAFF.